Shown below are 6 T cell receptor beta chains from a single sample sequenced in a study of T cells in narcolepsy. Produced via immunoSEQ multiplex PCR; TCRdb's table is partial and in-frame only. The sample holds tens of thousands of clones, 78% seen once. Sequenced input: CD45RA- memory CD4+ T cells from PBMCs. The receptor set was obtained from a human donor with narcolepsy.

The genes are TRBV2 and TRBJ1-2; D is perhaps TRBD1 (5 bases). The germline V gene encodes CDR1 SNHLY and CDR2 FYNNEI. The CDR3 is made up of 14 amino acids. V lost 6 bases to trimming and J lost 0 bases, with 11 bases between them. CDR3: CASSRQKTNYGYTF. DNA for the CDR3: TGTGCCAGCAGCCGACAGAAAACTAACTATGGCTACACCTTC.

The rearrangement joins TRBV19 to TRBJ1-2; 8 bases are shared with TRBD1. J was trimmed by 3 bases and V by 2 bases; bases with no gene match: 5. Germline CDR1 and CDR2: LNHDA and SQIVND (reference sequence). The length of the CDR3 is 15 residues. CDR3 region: CASSISSGGDYGYTF. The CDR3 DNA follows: TGTGCCAGTAGTATATCGTCAGGGGGCGACTATGGCTACACCTTC. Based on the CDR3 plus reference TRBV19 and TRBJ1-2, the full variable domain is DGGITQSPKYLFRKEGQNVTLSCEQNLNHDAMYWYRQDPGQGLRLIYYSQIVNDFQKGDIAEGYSVSREKKESFPLTVTSAQKNPTAFYLCASSISSGGDYGYTFGSGTRLTVV.

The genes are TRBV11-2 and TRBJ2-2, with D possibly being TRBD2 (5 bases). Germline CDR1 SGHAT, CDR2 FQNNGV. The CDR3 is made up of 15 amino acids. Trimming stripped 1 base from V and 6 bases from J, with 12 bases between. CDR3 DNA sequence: TGTGCCAGCAGCTTAGGGTCAACGAGGGCCGGGGAGCTGTTTTTT. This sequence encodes CASSLGSTRAGELFF.

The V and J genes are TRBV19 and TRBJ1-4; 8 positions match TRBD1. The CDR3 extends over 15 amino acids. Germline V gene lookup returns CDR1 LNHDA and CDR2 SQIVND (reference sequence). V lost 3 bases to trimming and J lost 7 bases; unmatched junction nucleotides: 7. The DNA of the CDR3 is TGTGCCAGTAGTATTCGGACAGGGTGGAGTGAAAAACTGTTTTTT. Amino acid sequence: CASSIRTGWSEKLFF.

CDR3: CASSPTGEGTYGYTF. CDR3 DNA: TGTGCCAGCTCACCAACAGGGGAGGGCACCTATGGCTACACCTTC. V usage is TRBV18 and J usage is TRBJ1-2, with 7 bases identical to TRBD1. The germline gives CDR1 KGHSH, CDR2 LQKENI. V was pared by 2 bases and J by 4 bases, with 7 bases of the junction left unmatched. The CDR3 sequence is 15 residues long.

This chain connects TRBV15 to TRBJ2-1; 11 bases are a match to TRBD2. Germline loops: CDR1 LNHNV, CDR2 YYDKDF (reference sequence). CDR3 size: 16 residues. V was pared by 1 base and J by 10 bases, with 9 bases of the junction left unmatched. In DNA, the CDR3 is TGTGCCACCAGCAGAGTTACTCTAGCGGGAGGATGGGAGCAGTTCTTC. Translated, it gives CATSRVTLAGGWEQFF.